A selection of T cell receptor beta chains follows, all from one sample in a study of blood T cell repertoires in COVID-19. The method was immunoSEQ multiplex PCR; TCRdb's version includes in-frame clones alone and lacks a portion of them. The sample yields 170,000 or so clones, about 80% seen once. Specimen: peripheral blood. Receptors originate from a woman aged 70-85 years with acute or convalescent COVID-19. Each CDR3 is given with its conserved first and last residue. Each record gives: V gene, J gene, D gene, CDR3 DNA, CDR3 protein. A D gene is named only where the DNA matches it firmly.

v_call: TRBV28
j_call: TRBJ1-5
d_call: TRBD1
cdr3_nt: TGTGCCAGCAGTTCGGGACAGGGTTATCAGCCCCAGCATTTT
cdr3_aa: CASSSGQGYQPQHF

v_call: TRBV5-1
j_call: TRBJ2-2
d_call: .
cdr3_nt: TGCGCCAGCAGCCCAGGGGTCGCGAACACCGGGGAGCTGTTTTTT
cdr3_aa: CASSPGVANTGELFF

v_call: TRBV7-8
j_call: TRBJ1-6
d_call: .
cdr3_nt: TGTGCCAGCAGCATCAACAGGGCTTCACCCCTCCACTTT
cdr3_aa: CASSINRASPLHF

v_call: TRBV3-1/TRBV3-2
j_call: TRBJ2-5
d_call: .
cdr3_nt: TGTGCCAGCAGCCAAGGTTCCAGTAAAGAGACCCAGTACTTC
cdr3_aa: CASSQGSSKETQYF

v_call: TRBV10-3
j_call: TRBJ1-1
d_call: TRBD1
cdr3_nt: TGTGCCAGTCGGACAGGCCGTTCTTCTGAAGCTTTCTTT
cdr3_aa: CASRTGRSSEAFF

v_call: TRBV7-2
j_call: TRBJ1-5
d_call: .
cdr3_nt: TGTGCCAGCAGCTTTGACAGTTTTAATCAGCCCCAGCATTTT
cdr3_aa: CASSFDSFNQPQHF

v_call: TRBV12-3/TRBV12-4
j_call: TRBJ1-1
d_call: .
cdr3_nt: TGTGCCAGCAGTTTAGGGGAGAGCACTGAAGCTTTCTTT
cdr3_aa: CASSLGESTEAFF

v_call: TRBV19
j_call: TRBJ2-1
d_call: .
cdr3_nt: TGTGCCAGTAGTAACGGCGTCAGGGTAGGCGAGCAGTTCTTC
cdr3_aa: CASSNGVRVGEQFF

v_call: TRBV12-3/TRBV12-4
j_call: TRBJ2-4
d_call: .
cdr3_nt: TGTGCCAGCAGTTTAGGGCAGGTTATTCAGTACTTC
cdr3_aa: CASSLGQVIQYF

v_call: TRBV11-2
j_call: TRBJ2-1
d_call: .
cdr3_nt: TGTGCCAGCAGCTTATGGGGCAGGTCGCTAAATGAGCAGTTCTTC
cdr3_aa: CASSLWGRSLNEQFF